This T cell receptor (beta chain) was obtained from a study of identical twins. General study points: Conclusions leaned on cross-sectional statistical analysis and did not track the same donors over time.

This clonotype was detected only a few times. Its cognate antigen is unknown. V was pared by 4 bases and J by 5 bases, with 5 bases of the junction left unmatched. The CDR3 consists of 15 residues. A template switching step contributed a universal primer site, while unique molecular identifiers were present in the cDNA. Via MiXCR, TCRdb re-called the 5' RACE reads, giving one row per CDR3 protein. The sample lists 450,000 to 600,000 distinct CDR3 sequences, around 22% occurring once. Separately, the same data were catalogued under a study of yellow fever vaccine responses in identical twins.

This receptor was obtained from a woman in her late teens or twenties in good health. This chain uses TRBV12-3 or TRBV12-4 with TRBJ2-4; 10 bases match TRBD1. Sequenced input: CD4+ T cells sorted from blood. The chain's CDR3 is CASSSTGGFQNIQYF. The DNA for the CDR3 is TGTGCCAGCAGTTCGACAGGGGGCTTCCAAAACATTCAGTACTTC.